This T cell receptor (beta chain) derives from a study of blood T cell repertoires in COVID-19. Study in general: The samples span acute and convalescent COVID-19 from the United States, Italy and Spain.

Produced via immunoSEQ multiplex PCR; TCRdb's table is partial and in-frame only. The table lists about 52,000 clones, over 75% of them singletons. Trimming cost V 6 bases and J 8 bases; bases outside gene matches: 1. This CDR3 has 13 residues. CDR1 MNHEY and CDR2 SVGEGT come from the germline V gene. Sequencing used peripheral blood. The TCR sequence derives from a man between 65 and 80 years old with acute or convalescent COVID-19. The J gene is TRBJ1-6, the V gene TRBV6-2 or TRBV6-3, with 10 bases that match TRBD1. The CDR3 reads CASSGQGDSPLHF. DNA of the CDR3: TGTGCCAGCAGCGGACAGGGGGATTCACCCCTCCACTTT.